The rows below give T cell receptor beta chains drawn from one sample of a study of T cell responses to AZD1222 COVID-19 vaccine. The repertoire was sequenced with immunoSEQ multiplex PCR; TCRdb's copy has only in-frame clones and lacks some. The sample comprises 120,000 or so clones, about 85% of which are singletons, and over 1.2% rests with the top ten. The specimen was peripheral blood, collected on day 0 of AZD1222 vaccination. The receptors shown here come from an adult in good health. The conserved cysteine and the conserved F or W are not part of the CDR3 here. Some rows mark clone size as missing; the rest say once, few, many or name a class of expanded clone.

J gene: TRBJ1-1; clone size: .; V gene: TRBV11-2; CDR3 protein: ASSSLKRSDTEAF
J gene: TRBJ1-3; clone size: .; V gene: TRBV28; CDR3 protein: ASSFGRGDPGNTIY
J gene: TRBJ1-1; clone size: .; V gene: TRBV5-8; CDR3 protein: ASRLGADRGGTEAF
J gene: TRBJ1-5; clone size: .; V gene: TRBV4-1; CDR3 protein: ASSQELDQPQH
J gene: TRBJ2-7; clone size: .; V gene: TRBV11-2; CDR3 protein: ASSSRDWDPYEQY
J gene: TRBJ2-5; clone size: .; V gene: TRBV7-8; CDR3 protein: ASSRGGSRAETQY
J gene: TRBJ2-1; clone size: .; V gene: TRBV6-5; CDR3 protein: ASSSDRDNEQF
J gene: TRBJ1-6; clone size: .; V gene: TRBV27; CDR3 protein: ASSLRQDLLSSYNSPLH
J gene: TRBJ2-7; clone size: .; V gene: TRBV4-1; CDR3 protein: ASSRGQGPHYEQY
J gene: TRBJ1-6; clone size: once; V gene: TRBV30; CDR3 protein: AWTGGPNSPLH
J gene: TRBJ1-2; clone size: .; V gene: TRBV15; CDR3 protein: ATSRDAGRHESYYGYT
J gene: TRBJ1-2; clone size: .; V gene: TRBV30; CDR3 protein: AWTTGQGPYYGYT
J gene: TRBJ1-6; clone size: .; V gene: TRBV28; CDR3 protein: ASSPRQGRANSPLH
J gene: TRBJ2-1; clone size: .; V gene: TRBV7-9; CDR3 protein: ASRWGVSSEQF
J gene: TRBJ1-3; clone size: few; V gene: TRBV3-1/TRBV3-2; CDR3 protein: ASSPAQGYPGNTIY
J gene: TRBJ1-2; clone size: .; V gene: TRBV5-4; CDR3 protein: ASSGGRSNYGYT
J gene: TRBJ2-7; clone size: .; V gene: TRBV9; CDR3 protein: ASSVEPGTYEQY
J gene: TRBJ1-1; clone size: .; V gene: TRBV5-1; CDR3 protein: ASSVTGFNTEAF
J gene: TRBJ1-2; clone size: .; V gene: TRBV11-2; CDR3 protein: ASSLPGTLTHYGYT
J gene: TRBJ1-3; clone size: .; V gene: TRBV7-2; CDR3 protein: ASSFGDGISGNTIY
J gene: TRBJ1-5; clone size: .; V gene: TRBV3-1/TRBV3-2; CDR3 protein: ASSPSLINQPQH
J gene: TRBJ1-1; clone size: .; V gene: TRBV3-1/TRBV3-2; CDR3 protein: ASSQVRRGEAF
J gene: TRBJ2-7; clone size: .; V gene: TRBV5-1; CDR3 protein: ASSLGQFYEQY
J gene: TRBJ1-2; clone size: few; V gene: TRBV19; CDR3 protein: ASRRTGRYGYT
J gene: TRBJ2-3; clone size: .; V gene: TRBV7-3; CDR3 protein: ASSAPNTDTQY
J gene: TRBJ2-7; clone size: .; V gene: TRBV14; CDR3 protein: ASSHRAGGVSEQY
J gene: TRBJ1-5; clone size: .; V gene: TRBV5-1; CDR3 protein: ASSLGQGANQPQH
J gene: TRBJ2-1; clone size: .; V gene: TRBV12-3/TRBV12-4; CDR3 protein: ASSGTPNEQF
J gene: TRBJ1-1; clone size: .; V gene: TRBV7-3; CDR3 protein: ASTPFMSMAGGNTEAF
J gene: TRBJ2-3; clone size: .; V gene: TRBV11-2; CDR3 protein: ASSLETPQDTQY
J gene: TRBJ2-7; clone size: few; V gene: TRBV18; CDR3 protein: ASSPSGGSYEQY
J gene: TRBJ2-3; clone size: .; V gene: TRBV7-2; CDR3 protein: ASSLDWRSTDTQY
J gene: TRBJ1-3; clone size: .; V gene: TRBV11-2; CDR3 protein: ASSYWGSGNTIY
J gene: TRBJ1-6; clone size: few; V gene: TRBV6-1; CDR3 protein: ASSDRGENSPLH
J gene: TRBJ1-6; clone size: .; V gene: TRBV9; CDR3 protein: ASSAGSGSPLH
J gene: TRBJ2-7; clone size: once; V gene: TRBV19; CDR3 protein: ASSSSRVGEQY
J gene: TRBJ2-5; clone size: .; V gene: TRBV7-9; CDR3 protein: ASSLERLRRGQAGETQY
J gene: TRBJ2-7; clone size: .; V gene: TRBV2; CDR3 protein: ASSPPATYEQY
J gene: TRBJ1-2; clone size: .; V gene: TRBV6-5; CDR3 protein: ASSYSLGGTEGYT
J gene: TRBJ1-1; clone size: .; V gene: TRBV7-2; CDR3 protein: ASSPRTENTEAF
J gene: TRBJ1-6; clone size: once; V gene: TRBV18; CDR3 protein: ASSPRAGVASPLH
J gene: TRBJ2-5; clone size: .; V gene: TRBV7-2; CDR3 protein: ASSLVKETQY
J gene: TRBJ1-5; clone size: once; V gene: TRBV7-9; CDR3 protein: ASSLGSVRGSAVGQPQH
J gene: TRBJ1-4; clone size: few; V gene: TRBV10-3; CDR3 protein: AISDGGHREKLF
J gene: TRBJ1-3; clone size: once; V gene: TRBV5-5; CDR3 protein: ASSLVTVSGNTIY
J gene: TRBJ2-3; clone size: once; V gene: TRBV5-6; CDR3 protein: ASSLGGTVGNTQY
J gene: TRBJ2-3; clone size: .; V gene: TRBV7-2; CDR3 protein: ASSYSSGAQY
J gene: TRBJ2-1; clone size: once; V gene: TRBV19; CDR3 protein: ATSGQLNEQF
J gene: TRBJ2-2; clone size: .; V gene: TRBV24-1; CDR3 protein: ATSDPLGGGNTGELF
J gene: TRBJ1-1; clone size: .; V gene: TRBV14; CDR3 protein: ASSQVGWRPSEAF
J gene: TRBJ1-1; clone size: .; V gene: TRBV4-1; CDR3 protein: ASSQEENTEAF
J gene: TRBJ2-5; clone size: .; V gene: TRBV5-4; CDR3 protein: ASSSGQGFETQY
J gene: TRBJ2-1; clone size: .; V gene: TRBV29-1; CDR3 protein: SVERVRPRSSYNEQF
J gene: TRBJ1-2; clone size: .; V gene: TRBV19; CDR3 protein: ASRALDSSNYGYT